This paragraph reports one T cell receptor (beta chain). Its antigen remains unidentified. As to treatment: around 19 received Ad26.COV2.S at low or high dose, single or two shots; roughly five received placebo; per-sample allocation not given. Samples were taken on day 63 after the first vaccine or placebo injection. Participants' vaccine, an Ad26 vector, delivered Wuhan-strain SARS-CoV-2 spike. The CDR3 is 16 residues long. Germline V CDR1 and CDR2: MGHRA, YSYEKL. Trimming shortened V by 1 base and J by 3 bases, and 15 bases separated the two germline ends. This entry comes from a study of Ad26.COV2.S vaccination and SARS-CoV-2 variants. Across the whole study: Intramuscular Ad26.COV2.S at 5x10^10 or 1x10^11 viral particles.

Whole-study findings and limits: Among vaccine recipients, spike-specific TCR breadth exceeded that of placebo recipients.

TCRdb keeps only in-frame clones here, not all; method: immunoSEQ multiplex PCR. The repertoire holds about 440,000 clones, with around 90% as singletons. The sample in question was peripheral blood, obtained in a trial of Ad26.COV2.S vaccine versus placebo. This rearrangement joins TRBV4-1 to TRBJ2-5; possible D gene TRBD2, 6 bases. The TCR sequence derives from a person between 18 and 65 years old who received the Ad26.COV2.S COVID-19 vaccine or a placebo. This CDR3 reads CASSQGDLRGKETQYF. The CDR3 DNA reads as TGCGCCAGCAGCCAAGGGGACCTGCGGGGCAAAGAGACCCAGTACTTC.